This T cell receptor (beta chain) was recorded in a study of blood T cells in healthy people across ages. In its sample, this clonotype was seen a few times. The V end was cut by 0 bases, the J end by 11 bases, with 14 bases between. This CDR3 has 13 residues. CDR1 and CDR2 from the germline V gene are SGDLS and YYNGEE. Next came a second PCR, run for about 6 to 11 cycles, which used a sample-barcoded 5' primer along with a J-beta primer mix. A tag from a template-switch adaptor with 12 random nucleotides marked each cDNA molecule. TCRdb re-called the 5' RACE reads with MiXCR, one entry per CDR3 protein. The sample includes fewer than 650,000 distinct CDR3 sequences, 27% of them seen just once. The same data also went into a second study, on T cells of mothers and their children.

V is TRBV9 and J is TRBJ2-5; D remains unclear. The clonotype was recovered from a boy between 2 and 10 years old in good health. Sequenced sample: blood. The CDR3 nucleotides read TGTGCCAGCAGCGTAGGCTCCTCCGAGGAGCAGTACTTC. This sequence encodes CASSVGSSEEQYF.